These 28 T cell receptor beta chains share one sample of origin, sequenced in a study of blood T cell repertoires in COVID-19 (dated by TCRdb to 2018 to 2020). Libraries came from the immunoSEQ multiplex PCR assay. Held by TCRdb, this immuneACCESS table contains in-frame sequences only and omits some clones. Under half of the omission traces to an unresolved V gene where checked; the cause of the rest is unknown. This sample holds approximately 300,000 clones; around 90% were observed only once. Roughly 5% of the sample goes to the ten largest clones. Source material: PBMCs or T cells enriched from blood (not recorded which). The source of these receptors is a man aged 60 to 69 who had recovered from COVID-19.

This clone was recorded only once. This sequence joins TRBV11-3 and TRBJ2-2; D possibly corresponds to TRBD2 (5 bases). This CDR3 comprises 14 residues. V was trimmed by 5 bases and J by 3 bases, leaving 10 bases between them. Per germline, CDR1 SGHNT and CDR2 YENEEA. The CDR3, as DNA: TGTGCCAGCAGCCCAGACTACCACACCGGGGAGCTGTTTTTT. Translated, it gives CASSPDYHTGELFF.

The chain recombines TRBV19 with TRBJ1-2; no firm D call. Trimming cost V 6 bases and J 3 bases, with 14 bases left between them. This CDR3 is built from 14 residues. Germline CDR1 is LNHDA and CDR2 is SQIVND (reference sequence). CDR3 DNA: TGTGCCAGTAGGTTTAAGGGAGGAGACTATGGCTACACCTTC. Amino acid sequence: CASRFKGGDYGYTF. The entire variable domain, with the rest obtained from reference TRBV19 and TRBJ1-2, is as follows: DGGITQSPKYLFRKEGQNVTLSCEQNLNHDAMYWYRQDPGQGLRLIYYSQIVNDFQKGDIAEGYSVSREKKESFPLTVTSAQKNPTAFYLCASRFKGGDYGYTFGSGTRLTVV.

The chain is built from TRBV11-2 and TRBJ2-3; the match to TRBD1 covers 7 bases. V lost 1 base, J lost 3 bases, and 4 bases stayed unmatched. This CDR3 contains 15 residues. In germline, CDR1 is SGHAT, CDR2 FQNNGV. For the CDR3, the DNA is TGTGCCAGCAGCTTAGTAGGGGGCAAGACAGATACGCAGTATTTT. Translated, it gives CASSLVGGKTDTQYF.

V and J are TRBV4-3 and TRBJ1-2; D is uncertain. The ends were cut back, 0 bases at V and 7 bases at J, with 12 bases in the middle. This CDR3 spans 14 amino acids. CDR1 and CDR2 (germline): LGHNA, YSLEER. The CDR3 region is CASSQDEGMSGYTF. CDR3 bases: TGCGCCAGCAGCCAAGATGAGGGAATGAGTGGCTACACCTTC.

CDR3 protein: CASSLLREPPYEQYF. The CDR3 bases are TGTGCCAGCAGTTTATTGCGGGAGCCTCCCTACGAGCAGTACTTC. This chain connects TRBV28 to TRBJ2-7, with 7 nucleotides matching TRBD2. This CDR3 comprises 15 residues. The ends lost 1 base at V and 2 bases at J; junction bases unmatched: 5. Germline loops: CDR1 MDHEN, CDR2 SYDVKM.

The V and J genes are TRBV21-1 and TRBJ1-2; the D call in the table, TRBD1, was not verified against the DNA. TRBV21-1 is marked as a pseudogene. CDR3 size: 14 residues. The CDR3 protein is CASSDVDRGDGYTF. Here the CDR3 DNA reads TGTGCCAGCAGCGACGTGGACAGGGGAGATGGCTACACCTTC.

The chain joins TRBV7-9 to TRBJ1-2; D is perhaps TRBD1 (5 bases). The germline CDR1 and CDR2 sequences are SEHNR and FQNEAQ (reference sequence). V was cut by 1 base and J by 4 bases, with 16 bases left in between. This CDR3 is built from 16 residues. CDR3 in amino acids: CASSLDRAGIGYGYTF. In nucleotides, the CDR3 is TGTGCCAGCAGCTTAGATCGGGCAGGGATTGGCTATGGCTACACCTTC.

The rearrangement links TRBV7-2 to TRBJ1-1; D is possibly TRBD1 (6 bases). V was cut by 6 bases and J by 0 bases, with 11 bases left in between. The germline V gene encodes CDR1 SGHTA and CDR2 FQGNSA. CDR3 length: 14 amino acids. Here the CDR3 reads CASRPGQLNTEAFF. CDR3 bases: TGTGCCAGCAGACCCGGACAGCTGAACACTGAAGCTTTCTTT.

This chain connects TRBV5-6 to TRBJ2-7; 8 nucleotides match TRBD1. CDR1 and CDR2 (germline): SGHDT, YYEEEE. The length of the CDR3 is 15 residues. The ends lost 4 bases at V and 0 bases at J; junction bases unmatched: 6. The CDR3 DNA reads TGTGCCAGCAGCCCCTGGACAGGGCGCTCCTACGAGCAGTACTTC. Amino acid sequence: CASSPWTGRSYEQYF.

This clone came up a few times. The CDR3 region is CASSLGTGNNQPQHF. The CDR3 DNA reads TGTGCCAGCAGCTTAGGGACAGGGAACAATCAGCCCCAGCATTTT. The chain carries TRBV7-2 and TRBJ1-5; TRBD1 matches 8 bases. The CDR3 sequence is 15 residues long. Germline CDR1 reads SGHTA; CDR2 reads FQGNSA. The junction had 2 bases not matched to a gene; V was cut back by 1 base and J by 3 bases.

The chain joins TRBV25-1 to TRBJ2-1; TRBD2 aligns across 8 bases. V was pared by 3 bases and J by 7 bases, with 11 bases of the junction left unmatched. CDR3 length equals 16 residues. From germline, CDR1 is MGHDK and CDR2 SYGVNS. CDR3 protein: CASSEITAGVLNEQFF. The CDR3 DNA reads TGTGCCAGCAGTGAGATTACAGCGGGAGTTTTAAATGAGCAGTTCTTC.

J is TRBJ1-4 and V is TRBV28, with 7 bases lining up with TRBD1. V lost 5 bases to trimming and J lost 11 bases; unmatched junction nucleotides: 14. Germline assignment: CDR1 MDHEN and CDR2 SYDVKM. This CDR3 spans 15 amino acids. The CDR3 here is CASSAPGTAVWKLFF. The CDR3 DNA reads as TGTGCCAGCAGTGCCCCCGGGACAGCGGTATGGAAACTGTTTTTT.

The gene calls are TRBV6-2 or TRBV6-3 and TRBJ2-3; 12 positions match TRBD1. This CDR3 is built from 17 residues. V shed 1 base, J shed 4 bases, and the junction held 6 bases outside the gene matches. The germline CDR1 and CDR2 sequences are MNHEY and SVGEGT. The CDR3 loop reads CASSYFGTGGRADTQYF. The CDR3 DNA is TGTGCCAGCAGTTACTTTGGGACAGGGGGCCGTGCAGATACGCAGTATTTT.

The chain has TRBV6-5 and TRBJ2-5, with TRBD2 identical over 7 bases. Germline values: CDR1 MNHEY, CDR2 SVGAGI. V dropped 5 bases and J dropped 4; count of bases not matched to a gene: 7. This CDR3 region has 14 residues. The CDR3 nucleotides read TGTGCCAGCAGTCCGACTAGCAGAGTAGAGACCCAGTACTTC. It translates to CASSPTSRVETQYF.

The chain carries TRBV24-1 and TRBJ1-3; D possibly corresponds to TRBD1 (5 bases). This CDR3 is built from 15 residues. Trimming removed 0 bases at V and 0 bases at J, with 5 bases between. The germline V gene has CDR1 KGHDR and CDR2 SFDVKD. This CDR3 is CATSDLGASGNTIYF. The CDR3 DNA sequence: TGTGCCACCAGTGATTTGGGGGCCTCTGGAAACACCATATATTTT.

The chain has TRBV19 and TRBJ2-3; D possibly corresponds to TRBD2 (6 bases). Trimming took 10 bases from V and 2 from J, leaving 19 bases between them. This CDR3 has 15 amino acids. Germline values: CDR1 LNHDA, CDR2 SQIVND (reference sequence). The DNA for the CDR3 is TGTGCCACTTCGGGACTCCTACCTTTCACAGATACGCAGTATTTT. Encoded protein: CATSGLLPFTDTQYF.

The chain employs TRBV7-9 and TRBJ2-7; no reliable D call. Germline-derived CDR1 and CDR2 are SEHNR and FQNEAQ (reference sequence). Trimming pared 4 bases from V and 3 bases from J, leaving 10 bases between. The CDR3 is 13 amino acids. In DNA form, the CDR3 reads TGTGCCAGCAGCTCTACAGATTTCTACGAGCAGTACTTC. Its translation is CASSSTDFYEQYF. The variable domain in full, with the rest retrieved from reference TRBV7-9 and TRBJ2-7, is DTGVSQNPRHKITKRGQNVTFRCDPISEHNRLYWYRQTLGQGPEFLTYFQNEAQLEKSRLLSDRFSAERPKGSFSTLEIQRTEQGDSAMYLCASSSTDFYEQYFGPGTRLTVT.

This clone was observed a few times. The J gene is TRBJ2-7, the V gene TRBV30, with D tentatively TRBD2 (5 bases). V shed 8 bases and J shed 2 bases, with 10 bases lying between them. This CDR3 spans 11 amino acids. From germline, CDR1 is GTSNPN and CDR2 SVGIG (reference sequence). CDR3 in amino acids: CARGTPYEQYF. In DNA, the CDR3 is TGTGCCCGGGGTACACCCTACGAGCAGTACTTC.

V gene TRBV28 combines with J gene TRBJ1-3; unclear D gene. The length of the CDR3 is 13 residues. V lost 4 bases and J lost 9, with 13 bases in between. In germline, CDR1 is MDHEN, CDR2 SYDVKM. The CDR3 reads CASSYEAGLTIYF. CDR3 DNA sequence: TGTGCCAGCAGTTACGAAGCGGGCCTCACCATATATTTT.

This CDR3 reads CASSLGTGKLFF. The CDR3, as DNA: TGTGCCAGCAGCCTTGGGACAGGGAAGCTGTTTTTT. The chain joins TRBV2 to TRBJ2-2; 9 positions match TRBD1. Germline CDR1 SNHLY, CDR2 FYNNEI. V lost 6 bases and J lost 12; bases outside the gene matches: 5. The CDR3 is 12 residues long.

This rearrangement joins TRBV6-1 to TRBJ1-5; D may be TRBD1 (5 bases). V lost 1 base and J 4 bases, leaving 17 bases between the germline ends. The CDR3 spans 17 residues. Germline CDR1 MNHNS, CDR2 SASEGT. Here the CDR3 DNA reads TGTGCCAGCAGTGAAGGCCCAGCGTTTAAGGGGAATCAGCCCCAGCATTTT. It encodes CASSEGPAFKGNQPQHF.

This clone was picked up one time. The genes are TRBV6-5 and TRBJ2-7; 7 nucleotides match TRBD1. CDR3 length: 13 amino acids. In germline, CDR1 is MNHEY, CDR2 SVGAGI. V shed 5 bases, J shed 4 bases, and the junction held 5 bases outside the gene matches. The CDR3 DNA reads as TGTGCCAGCAGTAGGGGGACAGATTACGAGCAGTACTTC. Translated, it gives CASSRGTDYEQYF.

The chain couples TRBV5-1 to TRBJ1-4; 7 bases agree with TRBD1. Germline trimming cut 4 bases from V and 8 bases from J; bases unmatched to any gene: 11. Looked up from germline, CDR1 is SGHRS and CDR2 is YFSETQ. The CDR3 totals 15 residues. The CDR3 reads CASSDPQGSQEKLFF. CDR3 nucleotides: TGCGCCAGCAGCGACCCACAGGGGAGTCAGGAAAAACTGTTTTTT.

The V call is TRBV7-9, the J call TRBJ1-5, with a tentative D call TRBD1 (6 bases). The CDR3 length is 15 residues. Per the germline V gene, CDR1 is SEHNR and CDR2 is FQNEAQ (reference sequence). V lost 5 bases to trimming and J lost 0 bases, with 11 bases between them. This chain's CDR3 is CASSPGAVSNQPQHF. The CDR3 DNA reads as TGTGCCAGCAGCCCAGGGGCAGTTAGCAATCAGCCCCAGCATTTT.

CDR3 sequence: CASSPPLGTSGTYNEQFF. DNA of the CDR3: TGTGCCAGCTCACCACCGCTAGGGACTAGCGGGACCTACAATGAGCAGTTCTTC. The chain employs TRBV18 and TRBJ2-1; TRBD2 matches at 13 bases. The CDR3 length is 18 residues. V shed 0 bases and J 2 bases; nucleotides not matched to a gene: 4. In germline, CDR1 is KGHSH, CDR2 LQKENI. The variable domain in full, completed from reference TRBV18 and TRBJ2-1, reads NAGVMQNPRHLVRRRGQEARLRCSPMKGHSHVYWYRQLPEEGLKFMVYLQKENIIDESGMPKERFSAEFPKEGPSILRIQQVVRGDSAAYFCASSPPLGTSGTYNEQFFGPGTRLTVL.

The chain links TRBV30 to TRBJ1-5; the D gene is possibly TRBD1 (6 bases). Trimming shortened V by 5 bases and J by 2 bases, and 22 bases separated the two germline ends. The CDR3 extends over 17 amino acids. Per the germline V gene, CDR1 is GTSNPN and CDR2 is SVGIG (reference sequence). The CDR3 loop reads CAWGRAGAENGNQPQHF. The CDR3 DNA reads TGTGCCTGGGGAAGGGCGGGGGCCGAGAACGGCAATCAGCCCCAGCATTTT.

V gene TRBV11-1 combines with J gene TRBJ1-2; no clear D gene. Germline V gene sequence: CDR1 SGHAT, CDR2 FQDESV (reference sequence). Trimming took off 2 bases at V and 2 bases at J, with 12 bases between the two ends. CDR3 size: 15 residues. In nucleotides, the CDR3 is TGTGCCAGCAGCTTATTGGCAGTAGCAAACTATGGCTACACCTTC. Translation: CASSLLAVANYGYTF.

The V call is TRBV20-1, the J call TRBJ1-5; D remains ambiguous. The CDR3 has 15 residues. Germline CDR1 DFQATT, CDR2 SNEGSKA (reference sequence). The ends were cut back, 3 bases at V and 2 bases at J, with 14 bases in the middle. The CDR3 reads CSASAGPRGNQPQHF. The CDR3 nucleotides are TGCAGTGCTAGTGCAGGCCCCAGAGGCAATCAGCCCCAGCATTTT.